The 21 T cell receptor beta chains presented below share a single source sample, sequenced in a study of cytomegalovirus exposure and HLA in healthy donors. In the PCR, 60 Vbeta and 13 Jbeta primers were used. Clones were sequenced by immunoSEQ multiplex PCR, and TCRdb holds only the in-frame ones, with some missing. This table lists some 130,000 clones. The sequencing input was PBMCs. The receptors were gathered from a woman aged 35 to 49 in good health and CMV-seropositive.

This chain connects TRBV28 to TRBJ2-5, with D tentatively TRBD1 (5 bases). The V gene's germline CDR1 is MDHEN and CDR2 SYDVKM. The CDR3 runs to 16 residues. The ends were cut back, 0 bases at V and 2 bases at J, with 13 bases in the middle. The CDR3 spells CASSLWGRGLQETQYF. CDR3 sequence (DNA): TGTGCCAGCAGTTTATGGGGTAGGGGCCTGCAAGAGACCCAGTACTTC.

The CDR3 DNA sequence: TGTGCCAGCAGTGATAAAAGGACAGGGGGGTCCGGGGTCCTGACTTTC. It encodes CASSDKRTGGSGVLTF. This chain uses TRBV6-1 with TRBJ2-6, with 10 bases lining up with TRBD1. The germline V gene encodes CDR1 MNHNS and CDR2 SASEGT. The CDR3 is made up of 16 amino acids. The V segment lost 3 bases and the J segment 13 bases; nucleotides outside the gene matches: 12.

The chain carries TRBV7-8 and TRBJ2-7; D gene unclear. From germline, CDR1 is SGHVS and CDR2 FQNEAQ. Trimming removed 1 base at V and 2 bases at J, with 3 bases between. The CDR3 contains 12 residues. The CDR3 reads CASSLVTYEQYF. The CDR3 DNA reads TGTGCCAGCAGCTTAGTCACCTACGAGCAGTACTTC.

The V gene is TRBV5-1, the J gene TRBJ1-1; 9 nucleotides agree with TRBD1. Germline CDR1 is SGHRS and CDR2 is YFSETQ. V gave up 7 bases and J gave up 6 bases; unmatched junction bases: 4. This CDR3 has 12 residues. CDR3: CASSTGGAEAFF. The DNA of the CDR3 is TGCGCCAGCTCGACAGGGGGTGCTGAAGCTTTCTTT.

This chain connects TRBV19 to TRBJ1-5; weak D call: TRBD1 (5 bases). Per the germline V gene, CDR1 is LNHDA and CDR2 is SQIVND (reference sequence). The CDR3 is 13 amino acids. The germline V and J ends were trimmed by 5 bases and 5 bases, with 10 bases remaining between them. This CDR3 is CASSSTRDQPQHF. CDR3 DNA sequence: TGTGCCAGTAGTTCTACCAGGGATCAGCCCCAGCATTTT.

The V call is TRBV6-5, the J call TRBJ1-2; 7 positions match TRBD1. CDR3 length: 14 amino acids. The V and J ends lost 0 bases and 3 bases, in that order; junction bases with no gene match: 1. From germline, CDR1 is MNHEY and CDR2 SVGAGI. The CDR3: CASSYSQGHYGYTF. The DNA for the CDR3 is TGTGCCAGCAGTTACTCACAGGGGCACTATGGCTACACCTTC.

The chain employs TRBV4-3 and TRBJ1-2; D is undetermined. CDR1 and CDR2 from the germline V gene are LGHNA and YSLEER. The CDR3 sequence is 15 residues long. V lost 0 bases and J 3 bases, leaving 11 bases between the germline ends. The CDR3 reads CASSQDQTFDYGYTF. The CDR3 DNA is TGCGCCAGCAGCCAAGATCAAACATTTGACTATGGCTACACCTTC.

The chain has TRBV18 and TRBJ1-4, with unresolved D. The CDR3 runs to 12 residues. The germline V and J ends were trimmed by 5 bases and 6 bases, with 7 bases remaining between them. Germline CDR1 KGHSH, CDR2 LQKENI. The chain's CDR3 is CASSEAYEKLFF. Here the CDR3 DNA reads TGTGCCAGCTCAGAAGCTTATGAAAAACTGTTTTTT.

The chain couples TRBV4-3 to TRBJ1-2; 7 nucleotides align to TRBD1. The V segment lost 0 bases and the J segment 0 bases; nucleotides outside the gene matches: 1. The CDR3 covers 15 residues. In germline, CDR1 is LGHNA, CDR2 YSLEER. CDR3 nucleotides: TGCGCCAGCAGCCAAGAGGGGACAGCTAACTATGGCTACACCTTC. This translates into CASSQEGTANYGYTF.

The V and J genes are TRBV2 and TRBJ2-2, with D possibly TRBD1 on 5 matching bases. V was cut by 7 bases and J by 1 base, with 7 bases left in between. This CDR3 contains 13 residues. Germline V gives CDR1 SNHLY, CDR2 FYNNEI. CDR3 residues: CASTQVNTGELFF. The CDR3 DNA reads as TGTGCCAGCACACAGGTGAACACCGGGGAGCTGTTTTTT.

The rearrangement uses TRBV5-5 and TRBJ1-1, with unresolved D. The CDR3 contains 14 residues. Germline assignment: CDR1 SGHKS and CDR2 YYEKEE (reference sequence). Deletions cut 0 bases from V and 1 base from J, with 7 bases between. This CDR3 reads CASSLGTANTEAFF. The DNA for the CDR3 is TGTGCCAGCAGCTTGGGTACAGCGAACACTGAAGCTTTCTTT.

This chain connects TRBV15 to TRBJ1-4, with 10 bases that match TRBD1. Germline CDR1 is LNHNV and CDR2 is YYDKDF (reference sequence). The V gene end was trimmed by 5 bases and the J gene end by 8 bases; junction bases not matched to a gene: 8. The CDR3 length is 15 residues. As DNA, the CDR3 is TGTGCCACCAGCGGACCGGACAGGGGGAACGAAAAACTGTTTTTT. Translation: CATSGPDRGNEKLFF.

CDR3 protein: CASSSRTSAEQYF. In nucleotides, the CDR3 is TGCGCCAGCAGCTCGAGGACTAGCGCCGAGCAGTACTTC. The V and J genes are TRBV5-1 and TRBJ2-7; the match to TRBD2 covers 9 bases. The germline CDR1 and CDR2 sequences are SGHRS and YFSETQ. The J segment lost 6 bases and the V segment lost 3 bases, leaving 4 bases of the junction unmatched. CDR3 size: 13 residues.

V is TRBV6-6 and J is TRBJ2-7, with D tentatively TRBD1 (5 bases). Germline CDR1 MNHNY, CDR2 SVGAGI (reference sequence). V lost 5 bases to trimming and J lost 2 bases, with 10 bases between them. The CDR3 is 13 amino acids. The CDR3 protein is CASSMQGPYEQYF. The CDR3, as DNA: TGTGCCAGCAGTATGCAGGGCCCCTACGAGCAGTACTTC.

CDR3 sequence reads: CASSLSVLATNTGELFF. CDR3 nucleotides: TGTGCCAGCAGTTTATCGGTACTAGCGACGAACACCGGGGAGCTGTTTTTT. The chain has TRBV28 and TRBJ2-2; 7 bases align to TRBD2. CDR1 MDHEN and CDR2 SYDVKM come from the germline V gene. V lost 1 base to trimming and J lost 0 bases; unmatched junction nucleotides: 5. The CDR3 consists of 17 residues.

The chain uses TRBV19 and TRBJ2-7; D is ambiguous. V was trimmed by 0 bases and J by 4 bases, leaving 13 bases between them. The V gene's germline CDR1 is LNHDA and CDR2 SQIVND (reference sequence). The CDR3 spans 15 residues. The CDR3 region is CASSIDRVRSYEQYF. The CDR3 bases are TGTGCCAGTAGTATAGACCGAGTAAGGAGTTACGAGCAGTACTTC. Together with reference TRBV19 and TRBJ2-7, the CDR3 gives the full variable domain: DGGITQSPKYLFRKEGQNVTLSCEQNLNHDAMYWYRQDPGQGLRLIYYSQIVNDFQKGDIAEGYSVSREKKESFPLTVTSAQKNPTAFYLCASSIDRVRSYEQYFGPGTRLTVT.

The V gene is TRBV10-2, the J gene TRBJ2-3; 12 bases are shared with TRBD2. The CDR3 is 15 residues long. Looked up from germline, CDR1 is WSHSY and CDR2 is SAAADI. With 6 bases clipped from V and 6 bases from J, the junction kept 7 bases outside the gene matches. CDR3 amino acids: CASSRLAGESDTQYF. The CDR3 coding sequence is TGCGCCAGCAGCAGACTAGCGGGAGAATCGGATACGCAGTATTTT.

This chain joins TRBV10-3 and TRBJ2-3; 8 bases map to TRBD2. Germline CDR1 is ENHRY and CDR2 is SYGVKD. The CDR3 has 15 residues. The V segment lost 4 bases and the J segment 2 bases; nucleotides outside the gene matches: 5. CDR3 in DNA: TGTGCCATCAGTGGTGAGCGGGGGCTCACAGATACGCAGTATTTT. Residues: CAISGERGLTDTQYF.

The rearrangement uses TRBV28 and TRBJ1-2; 10 bases map to TRBD1. The CDR3 runs 14 residues. Losses at the gene ends were 5 bases for V and 2 bases for J; bases not matched to a gene: 2. Germline CDR1 and CDR2: MDHEN and SYDVKM. The CDR3 reads CASSPGQGNYGYTF. In DNA form, the CDR3 reads TGTGCCAGCAGTCCGGGACAGGGGAACTATGGCTACACCTTC.

This chain uses TRBV28 with TRBJ1-4, with D possibly TRBD1 on 5 matching bases. V lost 2 bases and J 8 bases, leaving 9 bases between the germline ends. Per the germline V gene, CDR1 is MDHEN and CDR2 is SYDVKM. This CDR3 has 13 residues. CDR3 DNA sequence: TGTGCCAGCAGTTTACTTAAGGGGGAAAAACTGTTTTTT. It is translated as CASSLLKGEKLFF.

The CDR3 loop reads CASTLDRTGRYGYTF. The CDR3 DNA is TGTGCCAGTACCCTTGACCGGACAGGGAGGTATGGCTACACCTTC. The chain couples TRBV19 to TRBJ1-2; 8 bases line up with TRBD1. The CDR3 is made up of 15 amino acids. The germline gives CDR1 LNHDA, CDR2 SQIVND (reference sequence). V dropped 7 bases and J dropped 5; count of bases not matched to a gene: 12.